This T cell receptor beta chain was observed in a study of cytomegalovirus exposure and HLA in healthy donors. This CDR3 is built from 16 residues. Trimming stripped 2 bases from V and 2 bases from J, with 19 bases between. From germline, CDR1 is SQVTM and CDR2 ANQGSEA. With respect to this clone: The target antigen is unknown.

Overall study findings and caveats: Donors were assumed by presence/absence analyses to have roughly uniform sequencing depth. A cluster of highly shared sequence variants was likely a sequencing artifact. Later analysis identified a missense DCLRE1C variant that was linked to TCR beta V- and J-gene trimming.

The study ran its PCR with 60 Vbeta and 13 Jbeta primers. Clones were read by immunoSEQ multiplex PCR, and TCRdb kept only the in-frame ones, dropping some. The repertoire holds 70,000 to 95,000 clones, with 84% as singletons. V gene TRBV29-1 combines with J gene TRBJ2-7; D not resolved. Sequencing used PBMCs. The receptor comes from a woman aged 18-29 years in good health and CMV-seropositive. CDR3 amino acids: CSVEYWSSRKTYEQYF. CDR3 in DNA: TGCAGCGTTGAATATTGGTCCAGCAGGAAAACCTACGAGCAGTACTTC.